This T cell receptor (beta chain) was identified in a study of identical twins. From the 5' RACE reads, TCRdb called clonotypes with MiXCR, one entry per CDR3 protein. The profile shows 430,000 or so distinct CDR3 sequences, roughly a quarter of them singletons. A further study also used this sample, focusing on T cells expressing NK-cell markers. That paper notes: Seven sequenced donors out of eight were HCMV-seropositive, one seronegative. Researchers report these clonotypes also headed the CD3+CD56-NKG2C+ fraction in several donors.

The specimen was CD4+ T cells sorted from blood. The receptor's source is a woman younger than 30 in good health.

The chain's CDR3 is CASSPRTSGTYSSYNEQFF. The CDR3 DNA sequence: TGTGCCAGCAGCCCCAGGACTAGCGGTACTTATAGCTCCTACAATGAGCAGTTCTTC. The chain recombines TRBV7-8 with TRBJ2-1; 10 bases map to TRBD2. V lost 5 bases, J lost 0 bases, and 13 bases stayed unmatched. CDR3 length equals 19 residues. Looked up from germline, CDR1 is SGHVS and CDR2 is FQNEAQ.